This T cell receptor (beta chain) was recorded in a study of T cells in Graves' hyperthyroidism and ophthalmopathy. It was considered stable Graves' hyperthyroidism when ophthalmopathy did not progress within 18 months. Those patients with uncontrolled infection, other autoimmune disease, pregnancy or lactation were excluded. Amplification targeted TCR beta CDR3 regions from RNA transcripts. TCR CDR3 regions were first amplified by RT-PCR with HTBI primers. TCRdb recomputed calls from the multiplex PCR reads with MiXCR, one row per CDR3 protein. This sample carries approximately 560,000 distinct CDR3 sequences, around 46% of them seen once, and the ten largest clones take 8.2%. Germline values: CDR1 SGDLS, CDR2 YYNGEE. This CDR3 has 14 residues. Deletions cut 3 bases from V and 4 bases from J, with 13 bases between.

The receptor was derived from a young woman with Graves' hyperthyroidism. Sequencing used peripheral blood or thyroid tissue (not recorded which). The chain joins TRBV9 to TRBJ1-2; D is undetermined. CDR3 nucleotides: TGTGCCAGCAGCGGGGGTGCAAGGGCCTATGGCTACACCTTC. Translation gives CASSGGARAYGYTF.